The next 15 T cell receptor beta chains were all read from a single sample in a study of radiotherapy plus CTLA-4 blockade in lung cancer. Using immunoSEQ multiplex PCR, the repertoire was profiled, and TCRdb retains in-frame clones only, with some absent. The table records under 35,000 clones, around 70% of them present only once. The sequencing used peripheral blood, collected from a patient treated with radiotherapy plus ipilimumab. These receptor sequences come from a human donor with non-small cell lung cancer whose response to radiotherapy plus ipilimumab could not be evaluated.

This chain uses TRBV4-1 with TRBJ1-1; 10 bases are a match to TRBD1. The junction had 2 bases not matched to a gene; V was cut back by 4 bases and J by 3 bases. This CDR3 spans 14 amino acids. Germline-derived CDR1 and CDR2 are MGHRA and YSYEKL. Here the CDR3 reads CASSPTGGYTEAFF. The CDR3 DNA follows: TGCGCCAGCAGCCCGACAGGGGGCTACACTGAAGCTTTCTTT.

By sample share, this clone is medium-sized. V is TRBV18 and J is TRBJ1-1; 12 nucleotides match TRBD1. CDR3 length: 14 residues. Trimming cost V 6 bases and J 10 bases; bases outside gene matches: 9. CDR1 KGHSH and CDR2 LQKENI come from the germline V gene. In DNA, the CDR3 is TGTGCCAGCTCCAGGGACAGGGGGCGCGGGGTAGCTTTCTTT. This sequence encodes CASSRDRGRGVAFF.

The rearrangement joins TRBV5-8 to TRBJ2-2; D gene ambiguous. This CDR3 is built from 13 residues. Germline V CDR1 and CDR2: SGHTS, YDEGEE. Trimming removed 0 bases at V and 5 bases at J, with 5 bases between. CDR3 residues: CASSLVETGELFF. Written as DNA, the CDR3 is TGTGCCAGCAGCTTGGTAGAGACCGGGGAGCTGTTTTTT.

The genes are TRBV9 and TRBJ2-1, with D uncertain. This CDR3 is built from 13 residues. With 0 bases removed from V and 9 bases from J, the gap between germline ends came to 10 bases. Germline lookup yields CDR1 SGDLS and CDR2 YYNGEE. This chain's CDR3 is CASSVALYGEQFF. CDR3 DNA sequence: TGTGCCAGCAGCGTAGCTCTGTACGGTGAGCAGTTCTTC. The entire variable domain, with the rest obtained from reference TRBV9 and TRBJ2-1, is as follows: DSGVTQTPKHLITATGQRVTLRCSPRSGDLSVYWYQQSLDQGLQFLIQYYNGEERAKGNILERFSAQQFPDLHSELNLSSLELGDSALYFCASSVALYGEQFFGPGTRLTVL.

The J gene is TRBJ2-2, the V gene TRBV27; 8 positions agree with TRBD2. The CDR3 covers 18 residues. V was pared by 2 bases and J by 5 bases, with 13 bases of the junction left unmatched. Germline V gene lookup returns CDR1 MNHEY and CDR2 SMNVEV (reference sequence). CDR3 loop: CASSLILAGHRVTGELFF. The CDR3 DNA is TGTGCCAGCAGTTTAATCCTAGCGGGCCATCGGGTGACCGGGGAGCTGTTTTTT.

The chain uses TRBV25-1 and TRBJ1-3, with D unclear. The CDR3 has 15 residues. Trimming took off 2 bases at V and 0 bases at J, with 8 bases between the two ends. Looked up from germline, CDR1 is MGHDK and CDR2 is SYGVNS. The CDR3 DNA follows: TGTGCCAGCAGTGAAGACACGTACTCTGGAAACACCATATATTTT. Protein product: CASSEDTYSGNTIYF.

The V gene is TRBV6-1, the J gene TRBJ2-7, with a possible D match to TRBD2 (6 bases). The length of the CDR3 is 14 residues. The V gene lost 7 bases and the J gene lost 5 bases, with 18 bases spanning the gap. Per the germline V gene, CDR1 is MNHNS and CDR2 is SASEGT. The CDR3 bases are TGTGCCAGCAATCGAATGGGGGGAAGGGACGAGCAGTACTTC. Its translation: CASNRMGGRDEQYF.

The chain employs TRBV30 and TRBJ1-2; 10 bases match TRBD1. CDR1 and CDR2 from the germline V gene are GTSNPN and SVGIG (reference sequence). Trimming removed 3 bases from V and 2 bases from J; junction bases left unmatched: 6. The length of the CDR3 is 15 residues. In DNA, the CDR3 is TGTGCCTGGAGGCTCGGACAGGGGGAAAACTATGGCTACACCTTC. This translates into CAWRLGQGENYGYTF.

The rearrangement joins TRBV6-5 to TRBJ2-7, with 10 positions matching TRBD1. The germline V gene encodes CDR1 MNHEY and CDR2 SVGAGI. Trimming took 6 bases from V and 2 from J; bases not matched to a gene: 7. There are 15 residues in the CDR3. The CDR3 region has the DNA TGTGCCAGCAGGCGCCCCGGACAGGGGGCCTACGAGCAGTACTTC. Residues: CASRRPGQGAYEQYF.

The V gene is TRBV2, the J gene TRBJ2-5; tentative D call: TRBD1 (6 bases). Judging by the DNA end, TRBJ2-7 fits better; the J call may be wrong. Germline CDR1 is SNHLY and CDR2 is FYNNEI. The CDR3 loop spans 15 amino acids. The CDR3 here is CASTPAPGQSSEQYF. CDR3 in DNA: TGTGCCAGCACCCCCGCACCGGGACAATCTTCCGAGCAGTACTTC.

The chain joins TRBV5-5 to TRBJ2-5; 11 nucleotides agree with TRBD2. The CDR3 consists of 18 residues. Unmatched junction bases numbered 18, after V lost 6 bases and J lost 5 bases. Germline loops: CDR1 SGHKS, CDR2 YYEKEE (reference sequence). In DNA, the CDR3 is TGTGCCAGCACCGTCCCTGTAGCGGGAGGGGGTCAAGGGGAGACCCAGTACTTC. Translating gives CASTVPVAGGGQGETQYF.

The J gene is TRBJ1-1, the V gene TRBV2; 8 bases match TRBD1. This CDR3 region has 16 residues. CDR1 is SNHLY and CDR2 is FYNNEI in the germline V gene. Germline trimming cut 6 bases from V and 0 bases from J; bases unmatched to any gene: 9. The CDR3 spells CASRYRQGRMNTEAFF. CDR3 coding DNA: TGTGCCAGCAGGTATAGACAGGGGAGAATGAACACTGAAGCTTTCTTT.

The V call is TRBV7-9, the J call TRBJ2-1; 11 bases map to TRBD2. V lost 5 bases, J lost 0 bases, and 12 bases stayed unmatched. Germline V CDR1 and CDR2: SEHNR, FQNEAQ (reference sequence). The CDR3 sequence is 19 residues long. CDR3 loop: CASSQPGTSGKSSYNEQFF. The CDR3 nucleotides are TGTGCCAGCAGCCAACCCGGGACTAGCGGCAAATCCTCCTACAATGAGCAGTTCTTC. Looking up the rest from reference TRBV7-9 and TRBJ2-1 gives the full variable domain: DTGVSQNPRHKITKRGQNVTFRCDPISEHNRLYWYRQTLGQGPEFLTYFQNEAQLEKSRLLSDRFSAERPKGSFSTLEIQRTEQGDSAMYLCASSQPGTSGKSSYNEQFFGPGTRLTVL.

This chain uses TRBV5-5 with TRBJ2-1; no reliable D call. CDR3 length equals 12 residues. Germline CDR1 reads SGHKS; CDR2 reads YYEKEE (reference sequence). Between the trimmed V and J ends, which lost 6 bases and 4 bases, there was a span of 8 bases. CDR3 in DNA: TGTGCCAGCAACCGGGTGTACAATGAGCAGTTCTTC. Its translation is CASNRVYNEQFF.

This clone was counted a few times. The rearrangement joins TRBV10-3 to TRBJ2-7; D not resolved. Trimming took 3 bases from V and 5 from J, leaving 8 bases between them. The CDR3 loop spans 12 amino acids. Germline CDR1 reads ENHRY; CDR2 reads SYGVKD. The CDR3 DNA reads TGTGCCATCAGTGACTACCCCCACGAGCAGTACTTC. It yields the protein CAISDYPHEQYF.